This entry is about one T cell receptor (beta chain). Its antigen remains unknown. This sample was taken from a study of T cell responses to AZD1222 COVID-19 vaccine. Study-level findings and limits: Only five or six AZD1222 recipients were seropositive at baseline. White British donors predominated, females outnumbered males, and clonal diversity was possibly underestimated. The span of vaccine-associated CD4 TCRs extended across spike, with dominance at 160-218 and 743-854. Elevations in Spike-specific TCR breadth and depth followed administration of two AZD1222 doses.

Produced via immunoSEQ multiplex PCR; TCRdb's table is partial and in-frame only. Found here are about 170,000 clones, more than 80% of them singletons; the top ten hold 3.9%. Sequencing used peripheral blood, obtained on day 0 of AZD1222 vaccination. This TCR was sampled from an adult in good health.

CDR3 sequence: CASSSYGNHEQYF. For the CDR3, the DNA is TGTGCCAGCAGTTCATACGGGAACCACGAGCAGTACTTC. The chain carries TRBV7-6 and TRBJ2-7; maybe TRBD2 (5 bases). The V end lost 6 bases, the J end lost 5 bases, and 14 bases lay between the germline ends. CDR3 size: 13 residues. Per the germline V gene, CDR1 is SGHVS and CDR2 is FNYEAQ. Filled out from reference TRBV7-6 and TRBJ2-7, the complete variable domain reads GAGVSQSPRYKVTKRGQDVALRCDPISGHVSLYWYRQALGQGPEFLTYFNYEAQQDKSGLPNDRFSAERPEGSISTLTIQRTEQRDSAMYRCASSSYGNHEQYFGPGTRLTVT.